These 13 T cell receptor beta chains were sequenced from one sample in a study of T cell responses to AZD1222 COVID-19 vaccine. Produced via immunoSEQ multiplex PCR; TCRdb's table is partial and in-frame only. The repertoire holds roughly 81,000 clones, with approximately 83% as singletons. This specimen consisted of peripheral blood, obtained on day 0 of AZD1222 vaccination. The receptors were gathered from an adult in good health.

V and J are TRBV6-5 and TRBJ2-7, with a weak D call TRBD2 (6 bases). The V gene lost 7 bases and the J gene lost 3 bases, with 7 bases spanning the gap. The CDR3 spans 11 residues. Germline V CDR1 and CDR2: MNHEY, SVGAGI. The CDR3 protein is CASKGLYEQYF. The CDR3 bases are TGTGCCAGCAAGGGACTCTACGAGCAGTACTTC.

This clone has just one count. V gene TRBV5-6 combines with J gene TRBJ1-3; D gene uncertain. The CDR3 totals 14 residues. The V end lost 2 bases, the J end lost 0 bases, and 6 bases lay between the germline ends. Looked up from germline, CDR1 is SGHDT and CDR2 is YYEEEE. The CDR3 loop reads CASSFLVSGNTIYF. CDR3 bases: TGTGCCAGCAGCTTCTTAGTCTCTGGAAACACCATATATTTT.

The CDR3 coding sequence is TGTGCCACCAGCAGAGACAGGAGAGTCACTGAAGCTTTCTTT. Translated: CATSRDRRVTEAFF. V gene TRBV15 combines with J gene TRBJ1-1; D gene uncertain. CDR1 LNHNV and CDR2 YYDKDF come from the germline V gene (reference sequence). Trimming took 0 bases from V and 4 from J, leaving 9 bases between them. The CDR3 covers 14 residues.

This chain uses TRBV25-1 with TRBJ1-5, with TRBD1 as a possible D gene (5 bases). Germline-derived CDR1 and CDR2 are MGHDK and SYGVNS. CDR3 length equals 15 residues. V gave up 6 bases and J gave up 4 bases, with 16 bases separating them. Here the CDR3 DNA reads TGTGCCAGCAGCGGTCGGGGGAGTCGAAATCAGCCCCAGCATTTT. Residues: CASSGRGSRNQPQHF.

This rearrangement joins TRBV27 to TRBJ1-1, with D tentatively TRBD1 (6 bases). The V end lost 4 bases, the J end lost 0 bases, and 21 bases lay between the germline ends. Germline values: CDR1 MNHEY, CDR2 SMNVEV (reference sequence). The length of the CDR3 is 18 residues. The CDR3 is CASSYPRGKESVNTEAFF. CDR3 bases: TGTGCCAGCAGTTACCCCAGGGGCAAAGAATCGGTGAACACTGAAGCTTTCTTT.

The chain is built from TRBV12-3 or TRBV12-4 and TRBJ1-1; D is perhaps TRBD1 (5 bases). Trimming left V 3 bases short and J 3 bases short, with 8 bases between. This CDR3 is built from 13 residues. Here the CDR3 reads CASSFWGDTEAFF. DNA of the CDR3: TGTGCCAGCAGTTTTTGGGGGGACACTGAAGCTTTCTTT.

This chain uses TRBV7-9 with TRBJ2-7; 8 nucleotides align to TRBD2. Germline V lookup: CDR1 SEHNR, CDR2 FQNEAQ (reference sequence). This CDR3 region has 12 residues. The J segment lost 7 bases and the V segment lost 4 bases, leaving 3 bases of the junction unmatched. Here the CDR3 DNA reads TGTGCCAGCAGCTCCACTAGCGGTGAGCAGTACTTC. Its translation: CASSSTSGEQYF.

This chain links TRBV19 with TRBJ2-7, with a tentative D call TRBD1 (7 bases). Trimming removed 5 bases at V and 3 bases at J, with 17 bases between. This CDR3 is built from 15 residues. From germline, CDR1 is LNHDA and CDR2 SQIVND (reference sequence). DNA of the CDR3: TGTGCCAGTAGTGGGAACAGGGGAGGCAACTACGAGCAGTACTTC. Encoded protein: CASSGNRGGNYEQYF.

The chain couples TRBV5-1 to TRBJ2-7; 9 bases fit TRBD1. CDR3 length: 15 amino acids. V shed 7 bases and J 6 bases; nucleotides not matched to a gene: 14. Germline-derived CDR1 and CDR2 are SGHRS and YFSETQ. Written as DNA, the CDR3 is TGCGCCAGCGTTGGAACCGGGACAGGGCTTAGCGAGCAGTACTTC. Translated: CASVGTGTGLSEQYF.

The chain recombines TRBV28 with TRBJ1-2; 8 nucleotides match TRBD1. The V gene end was trimmed by 4 bases and the J gene end by 0 bases; junction bases not matched to a gene: 4. CDR3 size: 15 residues. Germline CDR1 MDHEN, CDR2 SYDVKM. As DNA, the CDR3 is TGTGCCAGCAGTTCTCACAGGGGGACTAACTATGGCTACACCTTC. Protein product: CASSSHRGTNYGYTF.

J is TRBJ2-7 and V is TRBV7-3; unclear D gene. The germline V gene has CDR1 SGHTA and CDR2 FQGTGA. Trimming shortened V by 2 bases and J by 0 bases, and 5 bases separated the two germline ends. The CDR3 contains 13 residues. The CDR3 sequence: CASSLSDSYEQYF. In nucleotides, the CDR3 is TGTGCCAGCAGCTTATCCGACTCCTACGAGCAGTACTTC.

The rearrangement joins TRBV10-3 to TRBJ1-1, with D perhaps matching TRBD1 (5 bases). The V end was cut by 5 bases, the J end by 0 bases, with 7 bases between. The V gene's germline CDR1 is ENHRY and CDR2 SYGVKD. The CDR3 sequence is 13 residues long. The CDR3 is CAISTGLNTEAFF. DNA for the CDR3: TGTGCCATCAGTACGGGGCTGAACACTGAAGCTTTCTTT.

This clone has only one observation. The chain's CDR3 is CASPGTPYYEQYF. In DNA form, the CDR3 reads TGTGCCAGTCCCGGGACACCTTACTACGAGCAGTACTTC. The chain couples TRBV5-8 to TRBJ2-7; the D gene is possibly TRBD1 (6 bases). The germline V gene encodes CDR1 SGHTS and CDR2 YDEGEE. The length of the CDR3 is 13 residues. V was pared by 8 bases and J by 3 bases, with 15 bases between.